The 18 T cell receptor beta chains listed next were all sequenced from one sample in a study of OX40 agonist ivuxolimab in advanced cancers. The library was built by means of the immunoSEQ multiplex PCR assay. Here the immuneACCESS table is served through TCRdb, limited to in-frame sequences with V and J called. Missing clones are a known gap in these copies; in checked studies unresolved V genes cover under half, and the rest lacks a known reason. The sample yields fewer than 90,000 clones; nearly 90% were counted once. Under 0.25% of the sample is taken by the ten largest. The input for sequencing was CD4+ or CD8+ T cells sorted from blood, taken in a trial of the OX40 agonist ivuxolimab. The receptors originated from an adult with an advanced solid tumor such as melanoma, head and neck, liver or kidney cancer.

The chain uses TRBV28 and TRBJ1-1, with a weak D call TRBD1 (5 bases). CDR3 length: 16 amino acids. The V end was cut by 4 bases, the J end by 3 bases, with 18 bases between. Germline CDR1 and CDR2: MDHEN and SYDVKM. CDR3 nucleotide sequence: TGTGCCAGCAGTTATGGCCCCGGGAGGGGCCACACTGAAGCTTTCTTT. Translated: CASSYGPGRGHTEAFF.

The chain carries TRBV10-1 and TRBJ2-2, with TRBD2 identical over 10 bases. V lost 4 bases and J lost 4; bases outside the gene matches: 3. CDR3 length equals 15 residues. Per the germline V gene, CDR1 is WNHNN and CDR2 is SYGVQD (reference sequence). The CDR3 is CASSVGLAVTGELFF. CDR3 nucleotide sequence: TGCGCCAGCAGTGTCGGACTAGCGGTCACCGGGGAGCTGTTTTTT.

This rearrangement joins TRBV27 to TRBJ2-7; 9 bases map to TRBD1. The CDR3 is made up of 15 amino acids. J was trimmed by 0 bases and V by 10 bases; bases with no gene match: 10. Germline V gene lookup returns CDR1 MNHEY and CDR2 SMNVEV (reference sequence). CDR3 sequence: CATSRGTGLSYEQYF. The CDR3 DNA reads TGTGCCACTTCGCGCGGGACAGGGCTCTCCTACGAGCAGTACTTC.

This clone has only one observation. CDR3 sequence: CASSQGLGASGQDTQYF. The CDR3 DNA sequence: TGTGCCAGCAGCCAAGGCCTCGGAGCTAGCGGTCAGGATACGCAGTATTTT. The chain has TRBV4-2 and TRBJ2-3; TRBD2 matches at 7 bases. CDR3 size: 17 residues. The germline CDR1 and CDR2 sequences are LGHNA and YNFKEQ. J lost 6 bases, V lost 1 base, and 13 bases had no gene match.

The V gene is TRBV6-1, the J gene TRBJ1-2, with 9 bases that match TRBD1. The CDR3 has 14 residues. With 6 bases clipped from V and 3 bases from J, the junction kept 5 bases outside the gene matches. Germline loops: CDR1 MNHNS, CDR2 SASEGT. In DNA, the CDR3 is TGTGCCAGCAGACGGACAGGGGAAGACTATGGCTACACCTTC. Amino acid sequence: CASRRTGEDYGYTF.

The chain links TRBV18 to TRBJ1-3; unclear D gene. V was shortened by 4 bases and J by 4 bases, with 14 bases between the two germline ends. This CDR3 spans 15 amino acids. Germline-derived CDR1 and CDR2 are KGHSH and LQKENI. CDR3 sequence reads: CASSLTNVQGNTIYF. CDR3 bases: TGTGCCAGCTCACTAACCAATGTTCAAGGAAACACCATATATTTT.

V gene TRBV28 combines with J gene TRBJ2-4; 8 bases map to TRBD1. The V and J ends lost 5 bases and 6 bases, in that order; junction bases with no gene match: 6. The CDR3 has 14 residues. Germline values: CDR1 MDHEN, CDR2 SYDVKM. The CDR3 DNA sequence: TGTGCCAGCAGTAGAAGGACAGGGACAAACATTCAGTACTTC. Protein sequence: CASSRRTGTNIQYF. The entire variable domain, with the rest obtained from reference TRBV28 and TRBJ2-4, is as follows: DVKVTQSSRYLVKRTGEKVFLECVQDMDHENMFWYRQDPGLGLRLIYFSYDVKMKEKGDIPEGYSVSREKKERFSLILESASTNQTSMYLCASSRRTGTNIQYFGAGTRLSVL.

The rearrangement joins TRBV4-1 to TRBJ2-2; D is perhaps TRBD2 (6 bases). Per the germline V gene, CDR1 is MGHRA and CDR2 is YSYEKL. The CDR3 spans 16 residues. The V gene lost 7 bases and the J gene lost 3 bases, with 18 bases spanning the gap. In DNA, the CDR3 is TGCGCCAGCACCTCTCTAATTTGGGGGGACACCGGGGAGCTGTTTTTT. It specifies CASTSLIWGDTGELFF.

This chain uses TRBV2 with TRBJ2-5; the D gene is possibly TRBD1 (5 bases). Looked up from germline, CDR1 is SNHLY and CDR2 is FYNNEI. The ends were cut back, 6 bases at V and 5 bases at J, with 16 bases in the middle. The CDR3 length is 14 residues. CDR3 protein: CASRRTLMAETQYF. DNA of the CDR3: TGTGCCAGCAGGCGGACACTGATGGCGGAGACCCAGTACTTC.

This clone was seen a single time. Other DNA sequences in this sample translate to the same CDR3. The rearrangement links TRBV5-6 to TRBJ1-3, with a tentative D call TRBD1 (5 bases). The CDR3 runs to 16 residues. CDR1 SGHDT and CDR2 YYEEEE come from the germline V gene. V lost 7 bases, J lost 0 bases, and 17 bases lay in between. The CDR3 DNA is TGTGCCAGCCAATCTCGGCGGGACCTCTCTGGAAACACCATATATTTT. Protein sequence: CASQSRRDLSGNTIYF.

This clone was seen a single time. The rearrangement uses TRBV25-1 and TRBJ2-1, with unresolved D. The CDR3 is 14 amino acids. The V gene's germline CDR1 is MGHDK and CDR2 SYGVNS. V lost 5 bases and J lost 4, with 12 bases in between. The CDR3 region has the DNA TGTGCCAGCAGTCGGGCAGGTTCTTACAATGAGCAGTTCTTC. Translated, it gives CASSRAGSYNEQFF.

DNA for the CDR3: TGTGCCAGCAGCTTGGCGGAGACCCAGTACTTC. Amino acid sequence: CASSLAETQYF. The rearrangement links TRBV5-4 to TRBJ2-5, with unresolved D. CDR3 length: 11 amino acids. The germline V gene encodes CDR1 SGHNT and CDR2 YYREEE (reference sequence). The V and J ends lost 0 bases and 5 bases respectively, with 2 bases between them.

This clone was seen more than once but under ten times. The rearrangement links TRBV10-1 to TRBJ1-2; no definite D call. Germline CDR1 is WNHNN and CDR2 is SYGVQD (reference sequence). The CDR3 consists of 14 residues. V lost 2 bases to trimming and J lost 8 bases, with 15 bases between them. The CDR3 region is CASSEVGLTVGYTF. The CDR3 DNA is TGCGCCAGCAGTGAGGTGGGTTTAACAGTCGGCTACACCTTC.

The chain uses TRBV11-2 and TRBJ2-1; 10 nucleotides match TRBD2. There are 15 residues in the CDR3. After removal of 4 bases from V and 9 bases from J, the junction contained 9 bases not matched to a gene. Looked up from germline, CDR1 is SGHAT and CDR2 is FQNNGV. The CDR3: CASSYLTSGRPEQFF. The CDR3 nucleotides read TGTGCCAGCAGCTACCTGACTAGCGGGCGTCCTGAGCAGTTCTTC.

For this clone: Germline is not matched at one junction end, which may reflect a read error. This chain joins TRBV7-7 and TRBJ2-5; maybe TRBD2 (5 bases). Germline assignment: CDR1 SSHAT and CDR2 FNYEAQ (reference sequence). The CDR3 extends over 14 amino acids. The CDR3, as DNA: TGTGCTAGCAGCTTAGGAGGCCCGGAGGCGACCCAGTACTTC. Protein product: CASSLGGPEATQYF.

The chain employs TRBV7-2 and TRBJ1-2; no clear D gene. Trimming stripped 1 base from V and 8 bases from J, with 8 bases between. The CDR3 length is 12 residues. The germline gives CDR1 SGHTA, CDR2 FQGNSA. The CDR3 nucleotides are TGTGCCAGCAGCTTAGGGTTACGGGGCTACACCTTC. This translates into CASSLGLRGYTF.

This chain connects TRBV15 to TRBJ2-1; the D gene is possibly TRBD2 (6 bases). The CDR3 is made up of 15 amino acids. V shed 5 bases and J shed 6 bases, with 17 bases lying between them. Germline assignment: CDR1 LNHNV and CDR2 YYDKDF (reference sequence). CDR3 in amino acids: CATSRRVAGGNEQFF. In DNA, the CDR3 is TGTGCCACCAGCCGCAGGGTAGCCGGGGGCAATGAGCAGTTCTTC. Full variable domain (rest looked up from reference TRBV15 and TRBJ2-1): DAMVIQNPRYQVTQFGKPVTLSCSQTLNHNVMYWYQQKSSQAPKLLFHYYDKDFNNEADTPDNFQSRRPNTSFCFLDIRSPGLGDTAMYLCATSRRVAGGNEQFFGPGTRLTVL.

This clone appeared a single time. The genes are TRBV27 and TRBJ2-7; 8 bases are a match to TRBD1. There are 15 residues in the CDR3. The germline V gene encodes CDR1 MNHEY and CDR2 SMNVEV (reference sequence). V shed 5 bases, J shed 6 bases, and the junction held 12 bases outside the gene matches. CDR3 protein: CASSKPTQGAREQYF. As DNA, the CDR3 is TGTGCCAGCAGTAAGCCCACCCAGGGGGCGCGCGAGCAGTACTTC.